This T cell receptor (beta chain) appears in the sequencing data of a study of T cell responses to AZD1222 COVID-19 vaccine. Points from the study as a whole: CD4 TCRs covered the whole spike, strongest at regions 160-218 and 743-854. Baseline seropositivity characterized only 5 or 6 AZD1222 recipients. Donors skewed white British and female; clonal diversity was possibly underestimated.

CDR1 SEHNR and CDR2 FQNEAQ come from the germline V gene (reference sequence). The CDR3 extends over 13 amino acids. The ends were cut back, 5 bases at V and 5 bases at J, with 12 bases in the middle. Comment on this clone: Its antigen remains unidentified.

Clones were sequenced by immunoSEQ multiplex PCR, and TCRdb holds only the in-frame ones, with some missing. Of about 92,000 clones listed, about 86% are singletons. The source is an adult in good health. The rearrangement joins TRBV7-9 to TRBJ1-1; no firm D call. The material was peripheral blood, obtained on day 0 of MenACWY control vaccination. CDR3 sequence: CASSPEYGTEAFF. The DNA for the CDR3 is TGTGCCAGCAGCCCGGAGTATGGGACTGAAGCTTTCTTT.